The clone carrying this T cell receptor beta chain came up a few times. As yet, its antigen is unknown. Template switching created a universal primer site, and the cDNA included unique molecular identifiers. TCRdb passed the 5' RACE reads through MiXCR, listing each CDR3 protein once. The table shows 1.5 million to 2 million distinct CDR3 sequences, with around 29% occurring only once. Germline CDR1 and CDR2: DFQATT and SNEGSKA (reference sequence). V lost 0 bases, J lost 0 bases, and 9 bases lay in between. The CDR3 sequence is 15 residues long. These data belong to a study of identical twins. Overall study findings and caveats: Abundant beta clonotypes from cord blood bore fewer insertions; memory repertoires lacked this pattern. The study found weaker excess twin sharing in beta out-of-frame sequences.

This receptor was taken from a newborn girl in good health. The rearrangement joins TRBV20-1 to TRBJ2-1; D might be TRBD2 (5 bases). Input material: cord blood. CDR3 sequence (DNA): TGCAGTGCTAGAGATAAGCGGAGCTCCTACAATGAGCAGTTCTTC. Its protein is CSARDKRSSYNEQFF.